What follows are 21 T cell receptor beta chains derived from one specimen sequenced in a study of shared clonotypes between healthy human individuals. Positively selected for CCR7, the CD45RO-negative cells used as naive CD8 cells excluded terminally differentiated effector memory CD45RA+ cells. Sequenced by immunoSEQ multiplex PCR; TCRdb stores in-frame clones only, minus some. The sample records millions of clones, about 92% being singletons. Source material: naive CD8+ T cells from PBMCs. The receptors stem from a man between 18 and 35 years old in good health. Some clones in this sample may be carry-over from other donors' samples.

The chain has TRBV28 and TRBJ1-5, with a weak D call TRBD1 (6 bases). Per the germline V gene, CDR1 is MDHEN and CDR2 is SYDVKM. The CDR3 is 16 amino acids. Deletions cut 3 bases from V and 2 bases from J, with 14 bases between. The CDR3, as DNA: TGTGCCAGCAGTTTTGGACAGCCGGATGGCAATCAGCCCCAGCATTTT. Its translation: CASSFGQPDGNQPQHF.

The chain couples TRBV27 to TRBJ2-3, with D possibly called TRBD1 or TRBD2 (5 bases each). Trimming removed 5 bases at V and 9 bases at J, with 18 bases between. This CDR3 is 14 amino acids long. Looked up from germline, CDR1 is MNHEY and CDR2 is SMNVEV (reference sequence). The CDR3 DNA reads TGTGCCAGCAGTGCCCCCCAGGGTTGGAGGACGCAGTATTTT. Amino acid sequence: CASSAPQGWRTQYF.

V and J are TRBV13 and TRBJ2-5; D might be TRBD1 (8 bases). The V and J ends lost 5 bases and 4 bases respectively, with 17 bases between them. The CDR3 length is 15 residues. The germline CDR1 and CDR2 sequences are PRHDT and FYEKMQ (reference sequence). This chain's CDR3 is CASSDGTGGGETQYF. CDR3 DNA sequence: TGTGCCAGCAGCGACGGGACAGGCGGGGGAGAGACCCAGTACTTC.

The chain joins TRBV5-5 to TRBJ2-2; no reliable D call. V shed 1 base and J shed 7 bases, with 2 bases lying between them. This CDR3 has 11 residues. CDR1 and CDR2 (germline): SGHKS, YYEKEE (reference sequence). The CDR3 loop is CASSLLGELFF. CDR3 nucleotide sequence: TGTGCCAGCAGCTTGCTCGGGGAGCTGTTTTTT.

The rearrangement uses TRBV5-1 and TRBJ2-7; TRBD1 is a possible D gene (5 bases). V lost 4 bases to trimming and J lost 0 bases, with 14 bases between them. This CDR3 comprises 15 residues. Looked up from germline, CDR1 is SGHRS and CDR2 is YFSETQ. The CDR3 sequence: CASSGRIDSSYEQYF. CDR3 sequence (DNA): TGCGCCAGCAGCGGCCGAATCGACAGCTCCTACGAGCAGTACTTC.

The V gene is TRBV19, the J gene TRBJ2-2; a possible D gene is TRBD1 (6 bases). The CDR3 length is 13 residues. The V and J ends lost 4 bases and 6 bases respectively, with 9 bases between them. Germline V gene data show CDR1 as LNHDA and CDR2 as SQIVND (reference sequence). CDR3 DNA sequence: TGTGCCAGTAGTACCCGGACAGCCGGGGAGCTGTTTTTT. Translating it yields CASSTRTAGELFF.

The CDR3 loop is CASTTRTSGRANTGELFF. CDR3 in DNA: TGTGCCAGTACCACTAGGACTAGCGGGAGGGCGAACACCGGGGAGCTGTTTTTT. This chain joins TRBV19 and TRBJ2-2; 15 bases agree with TRBD2. Germline V gives CDR1 LNHDA, CDR2 SQIVND (reference sequence). The CDR3 extends over 18 amino acids. Trimming cost V 7 bases and J 0 bases; bases outside gene matches: 6. Full variable domain (rest looked up from reference TRBV19 and TRBJ2-2): DGGITQSPKYLFRKEGQNVTLSCEQNLNHDAMYWYRQDPGQGLRLIYYSQIVNDFQKGDIAEGYSVSREKKESFPLTVTSAQKNPTAFYLCASTTRTSGRANTGELFFGEGSRLTVL.

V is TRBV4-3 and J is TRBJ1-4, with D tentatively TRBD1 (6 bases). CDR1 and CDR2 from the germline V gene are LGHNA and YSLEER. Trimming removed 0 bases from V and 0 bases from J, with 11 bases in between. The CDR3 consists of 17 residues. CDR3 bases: TGCGCCAGCAGCCAAGATCCAGGGGACGCAACTAATGAAAAACTGTTTTTT. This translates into CASSQDPGDATNEKLFF.

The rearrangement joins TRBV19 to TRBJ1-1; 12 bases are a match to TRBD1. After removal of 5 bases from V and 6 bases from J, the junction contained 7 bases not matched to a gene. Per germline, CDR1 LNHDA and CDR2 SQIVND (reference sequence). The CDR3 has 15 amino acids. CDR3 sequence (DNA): TGTGCCAGTAGTGTCGGGACAGGGGGCCTACCTGAAGCTTTCTTT. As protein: CASSVGTGGLPEAFF.

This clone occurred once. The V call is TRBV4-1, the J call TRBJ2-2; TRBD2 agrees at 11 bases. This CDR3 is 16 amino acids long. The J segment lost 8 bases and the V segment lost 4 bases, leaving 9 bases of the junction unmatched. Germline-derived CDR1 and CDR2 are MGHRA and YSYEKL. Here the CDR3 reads CASSRTSGPPGGELFF. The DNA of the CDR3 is TGCGCCAGCAGCCGGACTAGCGGGCCCCCTGGAGGGGAGCTGTTTTTT.

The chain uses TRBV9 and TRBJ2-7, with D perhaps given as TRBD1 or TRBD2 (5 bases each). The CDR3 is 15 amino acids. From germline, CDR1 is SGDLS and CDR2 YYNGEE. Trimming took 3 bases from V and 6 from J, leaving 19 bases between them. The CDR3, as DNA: TGTGCCAGCAGCGCCAGAACTGGGACCCCGGGCGAGCAGTACTTC. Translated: CASSARTGTPGEQYF.

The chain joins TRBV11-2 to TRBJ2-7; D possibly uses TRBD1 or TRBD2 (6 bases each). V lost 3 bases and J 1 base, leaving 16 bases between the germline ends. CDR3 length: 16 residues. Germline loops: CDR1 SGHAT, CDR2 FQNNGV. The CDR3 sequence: CASSLGGLGWSYEQYF. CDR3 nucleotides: TGTGCCAGCAGCTTGGGGGGCCTGGGGTGGTCCTACGAGCAGTACTTC.

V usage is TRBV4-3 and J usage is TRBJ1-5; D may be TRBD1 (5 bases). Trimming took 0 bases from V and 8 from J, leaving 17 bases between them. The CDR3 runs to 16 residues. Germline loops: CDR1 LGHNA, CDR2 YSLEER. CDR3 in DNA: TGCGCCAGCAGCCAAGATTTCGGGACGGCACAAAAGCCCCAGCATTTT. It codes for CASSQDFGTAQKPQHF.

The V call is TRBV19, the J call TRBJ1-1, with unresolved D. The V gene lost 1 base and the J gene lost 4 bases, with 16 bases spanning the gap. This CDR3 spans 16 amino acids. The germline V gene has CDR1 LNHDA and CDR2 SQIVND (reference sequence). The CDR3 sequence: CASSIGFGRRGTEAFF. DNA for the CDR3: TGTGCCAGTAGTATAGGTTTCGGCAGGAGAGGCACTGAAGCTTTCTTT.

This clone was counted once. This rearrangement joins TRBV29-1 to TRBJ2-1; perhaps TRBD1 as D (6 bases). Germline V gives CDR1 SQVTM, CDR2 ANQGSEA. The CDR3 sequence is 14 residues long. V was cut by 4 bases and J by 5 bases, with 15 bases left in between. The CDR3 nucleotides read TGCAGCGTTGTGCCCAGGGGCGCTGACAATGAGCAGTTCTTC. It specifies CSVVPRGADNEQFF.

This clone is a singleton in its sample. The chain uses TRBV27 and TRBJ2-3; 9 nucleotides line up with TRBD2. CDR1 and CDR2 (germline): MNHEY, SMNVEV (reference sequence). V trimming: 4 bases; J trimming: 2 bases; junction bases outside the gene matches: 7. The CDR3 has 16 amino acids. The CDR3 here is CASSSSRTSDTDTQYF. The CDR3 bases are TGTGCCAGCAGTTCCTCAAGGACTAGCGACACAGATACGCAGTATTTT.

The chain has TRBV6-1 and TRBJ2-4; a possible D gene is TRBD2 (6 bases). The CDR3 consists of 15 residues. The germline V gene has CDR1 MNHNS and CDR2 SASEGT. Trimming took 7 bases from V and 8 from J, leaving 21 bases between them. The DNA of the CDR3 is TGTGCCAGCACCCCCCTCATTGGCGGAGGGGACATTCAGTACTTC. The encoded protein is CASTPLIGGGDIQYF.

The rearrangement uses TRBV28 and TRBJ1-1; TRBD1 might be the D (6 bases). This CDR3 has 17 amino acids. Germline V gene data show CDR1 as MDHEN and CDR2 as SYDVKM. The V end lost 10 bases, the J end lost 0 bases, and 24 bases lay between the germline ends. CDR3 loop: CATIPGAPGRLNTEAFF. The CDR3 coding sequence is TGTGCCACCATACCGGGGGCCCCGGGACGGTTGAACACTGAAGCTTTCTTT.

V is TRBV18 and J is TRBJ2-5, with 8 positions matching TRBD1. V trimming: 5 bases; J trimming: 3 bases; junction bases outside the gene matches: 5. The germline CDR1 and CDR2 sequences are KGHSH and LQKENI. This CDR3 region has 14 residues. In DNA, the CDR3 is TGTGCCAGCTCAGCGGGACAGGAGAAAGAGACCCAGTACTTC. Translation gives CASSAGQEKETQYF. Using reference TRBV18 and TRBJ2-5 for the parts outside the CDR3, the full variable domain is NAGVMQNPRHLVRRRGQEARLRCSPMKGHSHVYWYRQLPEEGLKFMVYLQKENIIDESGMPKERFSAEFPKEGPSILRIQQVVRGDSAAYFCASSAGQEKETQYFGPGTRLLVL.

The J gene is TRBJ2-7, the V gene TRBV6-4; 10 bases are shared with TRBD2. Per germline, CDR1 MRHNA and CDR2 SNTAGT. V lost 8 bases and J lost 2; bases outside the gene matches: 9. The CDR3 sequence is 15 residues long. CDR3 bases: TGTGCCAGCGCGCCCTTAGCGGGGGGAACCTACGAGCAGTACTTC. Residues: CASAPLAGGTYEQYF.

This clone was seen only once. The CDR3 DNA follows: TGCGCCAGCAGCCAAGTTACCGGTTACCTGGGCACAGATACGCAGTATTTT. Translating gives CASSQVTGYLGTDTQYF. V gene TRBV4-3 combines with J gene TRBJ2-3; D gene unclear. V gave up 1 base and J gave up 1 base, with 15 bases separating them. Germline CDR1 and CDR2: LGHNA and YSLEER. The CDR3 has 17 residues.